Listed below are T cell receptor beta chains from one sample, sequenced in a study of naive and memory T cell subsets. TCRdb re-called the UMI-ligation and nested PCR reads through MiXCR, storing one row per CDR3 protein. Of 100,000 to 150,000 distinct CDR3 sequences listed, 36% are singletons. Sequenced input: central memory CD4+ T cells from blood. The source is a human donor in good health. Each CDR3 is given with its conserved first and last residue. D genes are given only for firm matches. The size entry is marked missing in some rows and otherwise reads once, few, many or a size class.

CDR3aa: CSAFTDTQYF; CDR3nt: TGCAGTGCTTTTACAGATACGCAGTATTTT; abundance: .; v_gene: TRBV20-1; j_gene: TRBJ2-3; d_gene: .
CDR3aa: CASSPPGTGRGTEAFF; CDR3nt: TGTGCCAGCTCACCACCTGGGACAGGGCGAGGAACTGAAGCTTTCTTT; abundance: .; v_gene: TRBV18; j_gene: TRBJ1-1; d_gene: TRBD1
CDR3aa: CSARKTGGHGYTF; CDR3nt: TGCAGTGCTAGAAAGACAGGGGGTCACGGCTACACCTTC; abundance: .; v_gene: TRBV20-1; j_gene: TRBJ1-2; d_gene: TRBD1
CDR3aa: CASSQAGGTQPQHF; CDR3nt: TGTGCCAGCAGCCAAGCAGGGGGAACTCAGCCCCAGCATTTT; abundance: .; v_gene: TRBV3-1; j_gene: TRBJ1-5; d_gene: TRBD1
CDR3aa: CASSPNSNQPQHF; CDR3nt: TGTGCCAGCAGCCCAAATAGCAATCAGCCCCAGCATTTT; abundance: once; v_gene: TRBV7-8; j_gene: TRBJ1-5; d_gene: .
CDR3aa: CASSPGTGYNQPQHF; CDR3nt: TGTGCCAGCAGCCCCGGGACAGGTTACAATCAGCCCCAGCATTTT; abundance: .; v_gene: TRBV7-6; j_gene: TRBJ1-5; d_gene: TRBD1
CDR3aa: CASSVIWTGINTGELFF; CDR3nt: TGTGCCAGCAGTGTAATTTGGACAGGGATTAACACCGGGGAGCTGTTTTTT; abundance: .; v_gene: TRBV27; j_gene: TRBJ2-2; d_gene: TRBD1
CDR3aa: CASSFDSSYGYTF; CDR3nt: TGTGCCAGCAGCTTCGACAGTAGCTATGGCTACACCTTC; abundance: .; v_gene: TRBV28; j_gene: TRBJ1-2; d_gene: .
CDR3aa: CASSLDPYTLKNIQYF; CDR3nt: TGTGCCAGCAGCTTAGACCCCTACACCTTAAAAAACATTCAGTACTTC; abundance: .; v_gene: TRBV7-2; j_gene: TRBJ2-4; d_gene: .
CDR3aa: CASNEQTNQPQHF; CDR3nt: TGTGCCAGCAACGAACAGACCAATCAGCCCCAGCATTTT; abundance: .; v_gene: TRBV2; j_gene: TRBJ1-5; d_gene: .
CDR3aa: CASRTGQGRNQPQHF; CDR3nt: TGTGCAAGTCGCACGGGACAGGGGCGGAATCAGCCCCAGCATTTT; abundance: .; v_gene: TRBV12-2; j_gene: TRBJ1-5; d_gene: .
CDR3aa: CASSEGHLTEAFF; CDR3nt: TGTGCCAGCAGTGAAGGGCATCTCACTGAAGCTTTCTTT; abundance: .; v_gene: TRBV6-1; j_gene: TRBJ1-1; d_gene: .
CDR3aa: CSVGGQGGGSTDTQYF; CDR3nt: TGCAGCGTTGGGGGACAGGGGGGTGGCAGCACAGATACGCAGTATTTT; abundance: few; v_gene: TRBV29-1; j_gene: TRBJ2-3; d_gene: TRBD1
CDR3aa: CSATTSGRGRATDTQYF; CDR3nt: TGCAGTGCTACGACTAGCGGGAGAGGTAGGGCCACAGATACGCAGTATTTT; abundance: few; v_gene: TRBV20-1; j_gene: TRBJ2-3; d_gene: TRBD2
CDR3aa: CASSLDPANTEAFF; CDR3nt: TGTGCCAGCAGCTTAGATCCGGCGAACACTGAAGCTTTCTTT; abundance: few; v_gene: TRBV11-2; j_gene: TRBJ1-1; d_gene: .
CDR3aa: CASSLDFTRSGANVLTF; CDR3nt: TGCGCCAGCAGCTTGGATTTCACCAGATCTGGGGCCAACGTCCTGACTTTC; abundance: few; v_gene: TRBV5-1; j_gene: TRBJ2-6; d_gene: .
CDR3aa: CASSSGQHNEQFF; CDR3nt: TGTGCCAGCAGCTCGGGACAGCACAATGAGCAGTTCTTC; abundance: .; v_gene: TRBV7-6; j_gene: TRBJ2-1; d_gene: TRBD1
CDR3aa: CASSVKVFWGLALGYTF; CDR3nt: TGTGCCAGCAGTGTAAAGGTTTTTTGGGGTCTCGCCCTTGGCTACACCTTC; abundance: .; v_gene: TRBV28; j_gene: TRBJ1-2; d_gene: .
CDR3aa: CASKYTGASETQYF; CDR3nt: TGTGCCAGCAAGTATACAGGGGCGTCAGAGACCCAGTACTTC; abundance: .; v_gene: TRBV2; j_gene: TRBJ2-5; d_gene: TRBD1
CDR3aa: CASSLGLAGGLQFF; CDR3nt: TGCGCCAGCAGCTTGGGACTAGCGGGAGGGCTCCAGTTCTTC; abundance: few; v_gene: TRBV5-1; j_gene: TRBJ2-1; d_gene: TRBD2
CDR3aa: CASSLRTGGRSNQPQHF; CDR3nt: TGTGCCAGCAGTTTGCGGACAGGGGGACGGAGCAATCAGCCCCAGCATTTT; abundance: few; v_gene: TRBV12-3/TRBV12-4; j_gene: TRBJ1-5; d_gene: TRBD1
CDR3aa: CASSQGRISWYGETQYF; CDR3nt: TGTGCCAGCAGCCAAGGCCGTATTTCGTGGTACGGCGAGACCCAGTACTTC; abundance: few; v_gene: TRBV14; j_gene: TRBJ2-5; d_gene: .
CDR3aa: CASSADRVHGYTF; CDR3nt: TGTGCCAGCTCAGCTGACAGGGTACATGGCTACACCTTC; abundance: few; v_gene: TRBV18; j_gene: TRBJ1-2; d_gene: TRBD1